The 32 T cell receptor beta chains below all came from one sample that was sequenced in a study of cytomegalovirus exposure and HLA in healthy donors. The PCR employed 60 Vbeta primers together with 13 Jbeta primers. Some clones are missing from TCRdb's copy, which holds only in-frame ones; the method was immunoSEQ multiplex PCR. The data contain tens of thousands of clones, 65% to 70% of them singletons. What was sequenced was PBMCs. These receptors came from a woman aged 30 to 39 in good health and CMV-seronegative.

This clone appeared a single time. Sequence at one end of the junction differs from germline and may be a read error. The rearrangement links TRBV7-7 to TRBJ2-5; 8 bases align to TRBD1. The length of the CDR3 is 15 residues. The germline V gene has CDR1 SSHAT and CDR2 FNYEAQ (reference sequence). CDR3 sequence: CASSLDRGTQETQYF. CDR3 coding DNA: TGTGCTAGCAGTCTTGACAGGGGCACCCAAGAGACCCAGTACTTC.

This clone was seen a few times. One junction end disagrees with the germline gene, perhaps due to a read error. V usage is TRBV5-1 and J usage is TRBJ1-2; 9 nucleotides align to TRBD1. CDR1 SGHRS and CDR2 YFSETQ come from the germline V gene. CDR3 length: 14 residues. The CDR3 here is CASSYEDRGEGYTF. The CDR3 region has the DNA TGTGCCAGCAGCTACGAGGACAGGGGAGAGGGCTACACCTTC.

This clone has a handful of counts. The chain has TRBV5-4 and TRBJ2-7; TRBD2 aligns across 10 bases. The CDR3 loop spans 15 amino acids. The trim removed 4 bases at V and 2 bases at J, leaving 6 bases unmatched. Germline V lookup: CDR1 SGHNT, CDR2 YYREEE (reference sequence). Here the CDR3 DNA reads TGTGCCAGCAGCCATGGGCTAGCGGGGGCCTACGAGCAGTACTTC. It is translated as CASSHGLAGAYEQYF.

The chain combines TRBV12-5 with TRBJ2-3; tentative D call: TRBD2 (6 bases). This CDR3 is built from 15 residues. Per the germline V gene, CDR1 is LGHNT and CDR2 is FRNRAP. V was pared by 6 bases and J by 2 bases, with 15 bases between. Here the CDR3 DNA reads TGTGCTAGTGGCCCATCTCTAGCGAACACAGATACGCAGTATTTT. Protein product: CASGPSLANTDTQYF.

The chain uses TRBV28 and TRBJ2-7; a possible D gene is TRBD1 (6 bases). V was cut by 5 bases and J by 4 bases, with 15 bases left in between. There are 14 residues in the CDR3. CDR1 MDHEN and CDR2 SYDVKM come from the germline V gene. CDR3 bases: TGTGCCAGCAGTGCGACAGGAGCGCGGTACGAGCAGTACTTC. Residues: CASSATGARYEQYF.

V gene TRBV18 combines with J gene TRBJ1-1; D gene unclear. Germline loops: CDR1 KGHSH, CDR2 LQKENI. This CDR3 region has 13 residues. Trimming left V 3 bases short and J 4 bases short, with 9 bases between. CDR3 DNA: TGTGCCAGCTCACCCTTGGAGTTCACTGAAGCTTTCTTT. Its protein is CASSPLEFTEAFF.

This clone was picked up a small number of times. The V and J genes are TRBV10-1 and TRBJ2-2; D call uncertain. The ends were cut back, 3 bases at V and 5 bases at J, with 10 bases in the middle. Germline V gives CDR1 WNHNN, CDR2 SYGVQD (reference sequence). CDR3 length equals 14 residues. This chain's CDR3 is CASSDQFSTGELFF. CDR3 DNA: TGCGCCAGCAGTGATCAGTTCTCAACCGGGGAGCTGTTTTTT.

This clone has a single count. The chain links TRBV4-1 to TRBJ2-3, with D hard to call. Germline assignment: CDR1 MGHRA and CDR2 YSYEKL. V lost 4 bases, J lost 2 bases, and 7 bases lay in between. The CDR3 has 13 amino acids. The CDR3 DNA sequence: TGCGCCAGCAGCCCCGACTCCACAGATACGCAGTATTTT. It is translated as CASSPDSTDTQYF.

V usage is TRBV4-1 and J usage is TRBJ1-4; D remains unclear. The CDR3 totals 16 residues. The germline CDR1 and CDR2 sequences are MGHRA and YSYEKL. V was pared by 2 bases and J by 8 bases, with 18 bases between. The CDR3 is CASSQWQALPREKLFF. DNA for the CDR3: TGCGCCAGCAGCCAATGGCAGGCCCTTCCCCGGGAAAAACTGTTTTTT.

The sample holds one count of this clone. V usage is TRBV6-1 and J usage is TRBJ2-7; D is possibly TRBD1 (6 bases). The V end was cut by 5 bases, the J end by 2 bases, with 13 bases between. The germline V gene has CDR1 MNHNS and CDR2 SASEGT. CDR3 length equals 14 residues. The CDR3 DNA is TGTGCCAGCAGTCGGACAGTCGGGGCCTACGAGCAGTACTTC. Its protein is CASSRTVGAYEQYF.

This clone has ten or more counts. The chain couples TRBV10-3 to TRBJ1-1, with TRBD1 matching 10 bases. Per germline, CDR1 ENHRY and CDR2 SYGVKD. V shed 5 bases and J 2 bases; nucleotides not matched to a gene: 5. The CDR3 sequence is 15 residues long. DNA for the CDR3: TGTGCCATCAGTACCGGGACAGGGGTAAACACTGAAGCTTTCTTT. Protein product: CAISTGTGVNTEAFF.

The genes are TRBV28 and TRBJ1-1, with D unclear. This CDR3 comprises 13 residues. The germline V and J ends were trimmed by 3 bases and 11 bases, with 16 bases remaining between them. Germline CDR1 and CDR2: MDHEN and SYDVKM. CDR3 sequence (DNA): TGTGCCAGCAGTTTTTTCGGTGTGGCGGTGGCTTTCTTT. Its protein is CASSFFGVAVAFF.

V gene TRBV7-8 combines with J gene TRBJ1-1; no reliable D call. Germline CDR1 SGHVS, CDR2 FQNEAQ. V lost 5 bases and J 1 base, leaving 8 bases between the germline ends. The CDR3 consists of 13 residues. The CDR3 sequence is CASSRGRNTEAFF. The CDR3 region has the DNA TGTGCCAGCAGCCGTGGGAGGAACACTGAAGCTTTCTTT.

The rearrangement joins TRBV4-2 to TRBJ2-4, with D perhaps matching TRBD1 (5 bases). Germline values: CDR1 LGHNA, CDR2 YNFKEQ. The germline V and J ends were trimmed by 0 bases and 6 bases, with 15 bases remaining between them. The CDR3 covers 16 residues. The CDR3: CASSQDLRQGGNIQYF. CDR3 DNA sequence: TGTGCCAGCAGCCAAGATCTTCGCCAGGGTGGAAACATTCAGTACTTC.

V usage is TRBV19 and J usage is TRBJ2-5; maybe TRBD1 (6 bases). The germline V and J ends were trimmed by 5 bases and 2 bases, with 24 bases remaining between them. Per the germline V gene, CDR1 is LNHDA and CDR2 is SQIVND (reference sequence). The CDR3 totals 18 residues. The CDR3 coding sequence is TGTGCCAGTAGTTCAGACAGGCGAGGCGGGTACGAGCAAGAGACCCAGTACTTC. It codes for CASSSDRRGGYEQETQYF.

A few counts support this clone. The chain recombines TRBV20-1 with TRBJ2-7; D gene ambiguous. Trimming stripped 1 base from V and 2 bases from J, with 3 bases between. Germline V lookup: CDR1 DFQATT, CDR2 SNEGSKA (reference sequence). CDR3 length: 11 residues. CDR3 protein: CSARAAYEQYF. CDR3 sequence (DNA): TGCAGTGCTAGAGCCGCCTACGAGCAGTACTTC.

The rearrangement joins TRBV6-6 to TRBJ1-1; 9 bases align to TRBD1. The germline CDR1 and CDR2 sequences are MNHNY and SVGAGI (reference sequence). V was pared by 6 bases and J by 10 bases, with 3 bases of the junction left unmatched. CDR3 length: 11 residues. CDR3 sequence reads: CASRGQGVAFF. Here the CDR3 DNA reads TGTGCCAGCAGGGGACAGGGAGTAGCTTTCTTT.

In the case of this clone: A read error is possible here, since a much larger clone lies one base away. J is TRBJ2-7 and V is TRBV5-1; 12 bases fit TRBD2. Germline V gene lookup returns CDR1 SGHRS and CDR2 YFSETQ. V was pared by 4 bases and J by 7 bases, with 6 bases of the junction left unmatched. CDR3 length: 14 residues. DNA for the CDR3: TGCGCCAGCAGCACCGGACTAGCGGGGTATGAGCAGTACTTC. It yields the protein CASSTGLAGYEQYF.

The chain has TRBV6-6 and TRBJ2-5; no firm D call. V shed 5 bases and J shed 5 bases, with 15 bases lying between them. CDR3 length: 14 amino acids. Germline CDR1 is MNHNY and CDR2 is SVGAGI (reference sequence). This CDR3 reads CASSRGSVGETQYF. The CDR3 DNA is TGTGCCAGCAGTCGTGGTAGTGTCGGGGAGACCCAGTACTTC.

The genes are TRBV11-3 and TRBJ2-5, with TRBD1 as a possible D gene (6 bases). This CDR3 contains 13 residues. V was pared by 4 bases and J by 5 bases, with 11 bases between. CDR1 and CDR2 (germline): SGHNT, YENEEA. CDR3 nucleotide sequence: TGTGCCAGCAGCTCTTGGACAGAGGAGACCCAGTACTTC. This translates into CASSSWTEETQYF. The full variable domain, rest sourced from reference TRBV11-3 and TRBJ2-5, is EAGVVQSPRYKIIEKKQPVAFWCNPISGHNTLYWYLQNLGQGPELLIRYENEEAVDDSQLPKDRFSAERLKGVDSTLKIQPAELGDSAVYLCASSSWTEETQYFGPGTRLLVL.

This clone came up a few times. This CDR3 reads CASSIRLALTDTQYF. CDR3 nucleotide sequence: TGTGCCAGTAGTATTCGACTAGCGCTCACAGATACGCAGTATTTT. The genes are TRBV19 and TRBJ2-3; 8 nucleotides align to TRBD2. CDR3 length: 15 residues. With V trimmed by 3 bases and J by 2 bases, 4 bases remained unmatched. Germline values: CDR1 LNHDA, CDR2 SQIVND (reference sequence).

The chain links TRBV7-9 to TRBJ2-3; D gene uncertain. In germline, CDR1 is SEHNR, CDR2 FQNEAQ (reference sequence). The CDR3 spans 14 residues. V lost 3 bases and J 2 bases, leaving 9 bases between the germline ends. DNA of the CDR3: TGTGCCAGCAGCTTCTACGGTTTCACAGATACGCAGTATTTT. Its translation is CASSFYGFTDTQYF.

This clone has a handful of counts. V and J are TRBV30 and TRBJ1-5; D call uncertain. V was cut by 3 bases and J by 6 bases, with 12 bases left in between. The CDR3 consists of 13 residues. In germline, CDR1 is GTSNPN, CDR2 SVGIG (reference sequence). This chain's CDR3 is CAWSDGRGQPQHF. In nucleotides, the CDR3 is TGTGCCTGGAGCGATGGACGGGGTCAGCCCCAGCATTTT.

The chain recombines TRBV11-3 with TRBJ1-1, with a weak D call TRBD1 (6 bases). Germline-derived CDR1 and CDR2 are SGHNT and YENEEA. The germline V and J ends were trimmed by 5 bases and 0 bases, with 16 bases remaining between them. The CDR3 runs to 16 residues. Here the CDR3 reads CASSPRSRDMNTEAFF. DNA for the CDR3: TGTGCCAGCAGCCCCCGGTCCCGGGACATGAACACTGAAGCTTTCTTT.

This chain joins TRBV5-4 and TRBJ1-2; TRBD1 matches 9 bases. This CDR3 is built from 17 residues. Losses at the gene ends were 4 bases for V and 3 bases for J; bases not matched to a gene: 13. Germline-derived CDR1 and CDR2 are SGHNT and YYREEE (reference sequence). The DNA for the CDR3 is TGTGCCAGCAGCCAAGCCACCGGACAGGGGAACTACTATGGCTACACCTTC. Amino acids: CASSQATGQGNYYGYTF.

By its share, this clone is medium-sized. This chain connects TRBV6-1 to TRBJ2-7, with a tentative D call TRBD1 (6 bases). The CDR3 contains 13 residues. V lost 4 bases and J lost 4, with 11 bases in between. Germline V gene data show CDR1 as MNHNS and CDR2 as SASEGT. The CDR3 here is CASSVRGFYEQYF. CDR3 bases: TGTGCCAGCAGTGTTAGGGGGTTTTACGAGCAGTACTTC.

This sequence joins TRBV5-6 and TRBJ1-6; a possible D gene is TRBD1 (6 bases). Looked up from germline, CDR1 is SGHDT and CDR2 is YYEEEE. CDR3 length equals 15 residues. With 6 bases removed from V and 4 bases from J, the gap between germline ends came to 14 bases. CDR3 nucleotides: TGTGCCAGCACCGACAGCAGGGGTTATAATTCACCCCTCCACTTT. Translating gives CASTDSRGYNSPLHF. The complete variable domain, with remaining parts taken from reference TRBV5-6 and TRBJ1-6, reads DAGVTQSPTHLIKTRGQQVTLRCSPKSGHDTVSWYQQALGQGPQFIFQYYEEEERQRGNFPDRFSGHQFPNYSSELNVNALLLGDSALYLCASTDSRGYNSPLHFGNGTRLTVT.

V usage is TRBV10-3 and J usage is TRBJ1-6; 7 bases are shared with TRBD1. Germline CDR1 is ENHRY and CDR2 is SYGVKD. The CDR3 length is 12 residues. V was pared by 10 bases and J by 6 bases, with 3 bases of the junction left unmatched. CDR3 nucleotide sequence: TGTGCCACAGGGGACAGTAATTCACCCCTCCACTTT. Protein sequence: CATGDSNSPLHF.

This clone was counted many times. The rearrangement joins TRBV29-1 to TRBJ1-2; TRBD1 might be the D (6 bases). CDR1 is SQVTM, CDR2 ANQGSEA, per germline. Between the trimmed V and J ends, which lost 4 bases and 2 bases, there was a span of 11 bases. This CDR3 contains 13 residues. The CDR3 DNA reads TGCAGCGTTGGGGCCAGGGGAAACTATGGCTACACCTTC. Translation gives CSVGARGNYGYTF.

V gene TRBV19 combines with J gene TRBJ2-3, with a possible D match to TRBD1 (5 bases). The CDR3 has 16 residues. Trimming stripped 0 bases from V and 0 bases from J, with 10 bases between. Germline V CDR1 and CDR2: LNHDA, SQIVND (reference sequence). For the CDR3, the DNA is TGTGCCAGTAGTATAGAAAACAGGCCCAGCACAGATACGCAGTATTTT. It translates to CASSIENRPSTDTQYF.

This chain joins TRBV13 and TRBJ2-2; 7 nucleotides align to TRBD2. Germline V gene lookup returns CDR1 PRHDT and CDR2 FYEKMQ (reference sequence). The CDR3 contains 14 residues. V lost 5 bases, J lost 0 bases, and 0 bases stayed unmatched. The CDR3 nucleotides read TGTGCCAGCAGCGGGGGGGCGAACACCGGGGAGCTGTTTTTT. Its protein product is CASSGGANTGELFF. Looking up the rest from reference TRBV13 and TRBJ2-2 gives the full variable domain: AAGVIQSPRHLIKEKRETATLKCYPIPRHDTVYWYQQGPGQDPQFLISFYEKMQSDKGSIPDRFSAQQFSDYHSELNMSSLELGDSALYFCASSGGANTGELFFGEGSRLTVL.

V usage is TRBV11-2 and J usage is TRBJ2-1; D is possibly TRBD2 (6 bases). CDR1 and CDR2 (germline): SGHAT, FQNNGV. This CDR3 region has 13 residues. V dropped 5 bases and J dropped 7 bases, with 12 bases sitting between them. CDR3 coding DNA: TGTGCCAGCAGCCTGGGCGGGGTTAATGAGCAGTTCTTC. As protein: CASSLGGVNEQFF. Together with reference TRBV11-2 and TRBJ2-1, the CDR3 gives the full variable domain: EAGVAQSPRYKIIEKRQSVAFWCNPISGHATLYWYQQILGQGPKLLIQFQNNGVVDDSQLPKDRFSAERLKGVDSTLKIQPAKLEDSAVYLCASSLGGVNEQFFGPGTRLTVL.